These T cell receptor beta chains were read from a single sample in a study of cytomegalovirus exposure and HLA in healthy donors. TCRdb's table, derived via immunoSEQ multiplex PCR, lists solely in-frame clones and lacks some. Among some 180,000 clones listed, approximately 80% were seen once. The sequenced sample consisted of PBMCs. The source is a girl aged 5-17 years in good health and CMV-seropositive. The CDR3 runs from the conserved cysteine through the conserved F or W. Fields, in order: J gene, clone size, V gene, D gene, CDR3 protein, CDR3 DNA. A D gene is named only where the DNA matches it firmly. Size tells how often a clone was seen (once, few, many) or the class of an expanded clone, and some rows leave it out.

j_gene: TRBJ1-5; abundance: -; v_gene: TRBV19; d_gene: -; CDR3aa: CASRTGWIAGNQPQHF; CDR3nt: TGTGCCAGTAGGACGGGTTGGATAGCGGGGAATCAGCCCCAGCATTTT
j_gene: TRBJ2-7; abundance: -; v_gene: TRBV27; d_gene: TRBD2; CDR3aa: CASSLWSSGVYEQYF; CDR3nt: TGTGCCAGCAGTTTATGGTCTAGCGGGGTTTACGAGCAGTACTTC
j_gene: TRBJ1-2; abundance: -; v_gene: TRBV29-1; d_gene: -; CDR3aa: CSVVDGYTF; CDR3nt: TGCAGCGTTGTCGATGGCTACACCTTC
j_gene: TRBJ2-7; abundance: few; v_gene: TRBV6-6; d_gene: TRBD1; CDR3aa: CASSYFRTGAPYEQYF; CDR3nt: TGTGCCAGCAGTTACTTTCGGACAGGGGCCCCCTACGAGCAGTACTTC
j_gene: TRBJ2-1; abundance: -; v_gene: TRBV7-9; d_gene: -; CDR3aa: CASSSSTARTYNEQFF; CDR3nt: TGTGCCAGCAGCTCCTCGACAGCAAGAACCTACAATGAGCAGTTCTTC
j_gene: TRBJ2-3; abundance: once; v_gene: TRBV11-2; d_gene: -; CDR3aa: CASSARLGTDTQYF; CDR3nt: TGTGCCAGCAGCGCCCGACTAGGAACAGATACGCAGTATTTT
j_gene: TRBJ2-2; abundance: -; v_gene: TRBV18; d_gene: TRBD2; CDR3aa: CASSPGLAGAGSGELFF; CDR3nt: TGTGCCAGCTCACCGGGACTAGCGGGAGCTGGTAGCGGGGAGCTGTTTTTT
j_gene: TRBJ1-5; abundance: -; v_gene: TRBV7-2; d_gene: TRBD1; CDR3aa: CASSLTGDQPQHF; CDR3nt: TGTGCCAGCAGCTTAACAGGGGATCAGCCCCAGCATTTT
j_gene: TRBJ1-2; abundance: -; v_gene: TRBV10-3; d_gene: TRBD1; CDR3aa: CAILSGPTGEYGYTF; CDR3nt: TGTGCCATCTTGAGTGGGCCTACAGGGGAGTATGGCTACACCTTC
j_gene: TRBJ2-2; abundance: few; v_gene: TRBV6-1; d_gene: -; CDR3aa: CASSAPRRSVFGELFF; CDR3nt: TGTGCCAGCAGTGCCCCCAGAAGAAGTGTCTTCGGGGAGCTGTTTTTT
j_gene: TRBJ2-3; abundance: -; v_gene: TRBV11-2; d_gene: -; CDR3aa: CASSSQEADTQYF; CDR3nt: TGTGCCAGCAGCTCCCAGGAAGCAGATACGCAGTATTTT
j_gene: TRBJ2-3; abundance: -; v_gene: TRBV25-1; d_gene: -; CDR3aa: CASRFSGNTDTQYF; CDR3nt: TGTGCCAGCAGGTTTTCGGGGAACACAGATACGCAGTATTTT
j_gene: TRBJ2-7; abundance: few; v_gene: TRBV30; d_gene: TRBD2; CDR3aa: CAWSVRRASGSGYEQYF; CDR3nt: TGTGCCTGGAGTGTAAGAAGAGCTAGCGGGAGTGGCTACGAGCAGTACTTC
j_gene: TRBJ2-7; abundance: -; v_gene: TRBV7-6; d_gene: -; CDR3aa: CASSLKERGGEQYF; CDR3nt: TGTGCCAGCAGCTTAAAGGAGAGAGGGGGCGAGCAGTACTTC
j_gene: TRBJ1-2; abundance: -; v_gene: TRBV4-1; d_gene: TRBD1; CDR3aa: CASLREGAIGGYTF; CDR3nt: TGCGCCAGCTTACGGGAGGGGGCGATCGGTGGCTACACCTTC
j_gene: TRBJ2-1; abundance: -; v_gene: TRBV15; d_gene: -; CDR3aa: CATTHYGGEQFF; CDR3nt: TGTGCCACCACCCACTACGGGGGTGAGCAGTTCTTC
j_gene: TRBJ1-2; abundance: -; v_gene: TRBV5-1; d_gene: -; CDR3aa: CASSLGQINYGYTF; CDR3nt: TGCGCCAGCAGCTTGGGACAGATTAACTATGGCTACACCTTC
j_gene: TRBJ2-1; abundance: once; v_gene: TRBV25-1; d_gene: TRBD2; CDR3aa: CASSLAGGNEQFF; CDR3nt: TGTGCCAGCAGCTTAGCGGGAGGCAATGAGCAGTTCTTC
j_gene: TRBJ2-7; abundance: -; v_gene: TRBV11-3; d_gene: -; CDR3aa: CASRGTSYEQYF; CDR3nt: TGTGCCAGCAGGGGCACCTCCTACGAGCAGTACTTC
j_gene: TRBJ2-7; abundance: -; v_gene: TRBV10-3; d_gene: TRBD1; CDR3aa: CAISEGTGGSDEQYF; CDR3nt: TGTGCCATCAGTGAGGGCACAGGGGGCAGCGACGAGCAGTACTTC
j_gene: TRBJ2-6; abundance: -; v_gene: TRBV6-5; d_gene: -; CDR3aa: CASSYSRAGANVLTF; CDR3nt: TGTGCCAGCAGTTACTCCCGGGCTGGGGCCAACGTCCTGACTTTC
j_gene: TRBJ2-1; abundance: few; v_gene: TRBV11-3; d_gene: TRBD1; CDR3aa: CASSLSDTGTGGVYNEQFF; CDR3nt: TGTGCCAGCAGCTTAAGTGATACCGGGACAGGGGGTGTCTACAATGAGCAGTTCTTC
j_gene: TRBJ1-1; abundance: -; v_gene: TRBV18; d_gene: -; CDR3aa: CASSLETGVRTEAFF; CDR3nt: TGTGCCAGCTCACTGGAGACAGGAGTGCGCACTGAAGCTTTCTTT
j_gene: TRBJ2-5; abundance: once; v_gene: TRBV20-1; d_gene: TRBD2; CDR3aa: CRGGFGETQYF; CDR3nt: TGCAGGGGGGGGTTCGGAGAGACCCAGTACTTC
j_gene: TRBJ2-1; abundance: -; v_gene: TRBV6-6; d_gene: -; CDR3aa: CASSATGVKAGYEQFF; CDR3nt: TGTGCCAGCAGTGCTACAGGGGTAAAGGCGGGGTATGAGCAGTTCTTC
j_gene: TRBJ1-5; abundance: -; v_gene: TRBV29-1; d_gene: TRBD1; CDR3aa: CSGLLGQGGRVYSNQPQHF; CDR3nt: TGCAGCGGTCTACTTGGACAGGGAGGGAGAGTGTATAGCAATCAGCCCCAGCATTTT
j_gene: TRBJ2-7; abundance: -; v_gene: TRBV5-1; d_gene: -; CDR3aa: CASSLGPGDYEQYF; CDR3nt: TGCGCCAGCAGCTTGGGACCAGGGGACTACGAGCAGTACTTC
j_gene: TRBJ2-4; abundance: -; v_gene: TRBV29-1; d_gene: TRBD2; CDR3aa: CSVVWTSGPQSKNIQYF; CDR3nt: TGCAGCGTGGTCTGGACTAGCGGGCCGCAATCCAAAAACATTCAGTACTTC
j_gene: TRBJ2-5; abundance: few; v_gene: TRBV7-9; d_gene: TRBD1; CDR3aa: CASSLRTGAQETQYF; CDR3nt: TGTGCCAGCAGCTTACGGACAGGGGCCCAAGAGACCCAGTACTTC
j_gene: TRBJ1-4; abundance: -; v_gene: TRBV5-6; d_gene: -; CDR3aa: CASSLGGEINEKLFF; CDR3nt: TGTGCCAGCAGCTTGGGGGGGGAGATTAATGAAAAACTGTTTTTT
j_gene: TRBJ2-1; abundance: -; v_gene: TRBV7-9; d_gene: TRBD2; CDR3aa: CASSGGTSGPSYNEQFF; CDR3nt: TGTGCCAGCAGCGGGGGAACTAGCGGGCCATCCTACAATGAGCAGTTCTTC
j_gene: TRBJ1-2; abundance: -; v_gene: TRBV19; d_gene: -; CDR3aa: CASSLRGRRGGYTF; CDR3nt: TGTGCCAGTAGTCTGAGGGGCCGCCGGGGGGGCTACACCTTC
j_gene: TRBJ2-2; abundance: -; v_gene: TRBV19; d_gene: TRBD1; CDR3aa: CASRTGKTTGELFF; CDR3nt: TGTGCCAGTAGGACAGGGAAAACCACCGGGGAGCTGTTTTTT
j_gene: TRBJ2-5; abundance: -; v_gene: TRBV27; d_gene: -; CDR3aa: CASSQGGGKETQYF; CDR3nt: TGTGCCAGCAGTCAGGGGGGCGGGAAAGAGACCCAGTACTTC
j_gene: TRBJ1-2; abundance: -; v_gene: TRBV30; d_gene: -; CDR3aa: CAWSGAGYGYTF; CDR3nt: TGTGCCTGGAGTGGGGCAGGCTATGGCTACACCTTC
j_gene: TRBJ2-7; abundance: -; v_gene: TRBV27; d_gene: TRBD2; CDR3aa: CASSQRGNEQYF; CDR3nt: TGTGCCAGCAGCCAGCGGGGGAACGAGCAGTACTTC
j_gene: TRBJ1-4; abundance: few; v_gene: TRBV25-1; d_gene: -; CDR3aa: CASGSREGLATNEKLFF; CDR3nt: TGTGCCAGCGGATCACGGGAGGGCCTTGCAACTAATGAAAAACTGTTTTTT
j_gene: TRBJ2-7; abundance: -; v_gene: TRBV5-1; d_gene: TRBD2; CDR3aa: CASSFIGGDEQYF; CDR3nt: TGCGCCAGCAGCTTTATCGGGGGGGACGAGCAGTACTTC
j_gene: TRBJ1-2; abundance: -; v_gene: TRBV7-2; d_gene: TRBD1; CDR3aa: CASSPPGQGAYGYTF; CDR3nt: TGTGCCAGCAGCCCCCCGGGACAGGGAGCATATGGCTACACCTTC
j_gene: TRBJ2-7; abundance: -; v_gene: TRBV4-2; d_gene: -; CDR3aa: CASSQVGGGDSYEQYF; CDR3nt: TGTGCCAGCAGCCAAGTAGGGGGGGGAGACTCCTACGAGCAGTACTTC
j_gene: TRBJ2-3; abundance: -; v_gene: TRBV5-6; d_gene: TRBD1; CDR3aa: CASSLDAGTGSSDTQYF; CDR3nt: TGTGCCAGCAGCTTGGACGCCGGGACAGGGAGTTCAGATACGCAGTATTTT
j_gene: TRBJ2-3; abundance: -; v_gene: TRBV4-3; d_gene: -; CDR3aa: CASSQDRVPTDTQYF; CDR3nt: TGCGCCAGCAGCCAAGACCGGGTTCCCACAGATACGCAGTATTTT
j_gene: TRBJ1-1; abundance: -; v_gene: TRBV6-5; d_gene: -; CDR3aa: CASSRADSEAFF; CDR3nt: TGTGCCAGCTCCAGGGCCGACAGTGAAGCTTTCTTT
j_gene: TRBJ2-5; abundance: -; v_gene: TRBV2; d_gene: TRBD2; CDR3aa: CASGTSGRKETQYF; CDR3nt: TGTGCCAGCGGGACTAGCGGGAGGAAAGAGACCCAGTACTTC
j_gene: TRBJ2-7; abundance: -; v_gene: TRBV15; d_gene: -; CDR3aa: CATSIQGYEQYF; CDR3nt: TGTGCCACCAGCATTCAGGGCTACGAGCAGTACTTC
j_gene: TRBJ2-5; abundance: -; v_gene: TRBV5-1; d_gene: -; CDR3aa: CASSLVPGQETQYF; CDR3nt: TGCGCCAGCAGCTTGGTTCCAGGGCAAGAGACCCAGTACTTC
j_gene: TRBJ1-2; abundance: -; v_gene: TRBV13; d_gene: -; CDR3aa: CASSLAGQIVRGYGYTF; CDR3nt: TGTGCCAGCAGCTTAGCAGGACAGATAGTAAGGGGGTATGGCTACACCTTC
j_gene: TRBJ2-1; abundance: once; v_gene: TRBV10-3; d_gene: -; CDR3aa: CAISDLYNEQFF; CDR3nt: TGTGCCATCAGTGATTTATACAATGAGCAGTTCTTC
j_gene: TRBJ1-1; abundance: -; v_gene: TRBV5-6; d_gene: -; CDR3aa: CASSLRGWSTEAFF; CDR3nt: TGTGCCAGCAGCTTGCGGGGTTGGAGCACTGAAGCTTTCTTT
j_gene: TRBJ2-1; abundance: -; v_gene: TRBV4-1; d_gene: TRBD2; CDR3aa: CASSQGLIAGLGEQFF; CDR3nt: TGCGCCAGCAGCCAAGGTCTAATAGCGGGATTGGGTGAGCAGTTCTTC
j_gene: TRBJ2-1; abundance: -; v_gene: TRBV27; d_gene: TRBD2; CDR3aa: CASGYLAGGPVEQFF; CDR3nt: TGTGCCAGCGGGTATCTAGCGGGAGGGCCTGTTGAGCAGTTCTTC
j_gene: TRBJ2-1; abundance: -; v_gene: TRBV29-1; d_gene: -; CDR3aa: CSVEGAATLEENEQFF; CDR3nt: TGCAGCGTTGAAGGAGCGGCTACCCTTGAGGAGAATGAGCAGTTCTTC
j_gene: TRBJ1-4; abundance: few; v_gene: TRBV7-6; d_gene: TRBD1; CDR3aa: CASSLGQGNEKLFF; CDR3nt: TGTGCCAGCAGCTTGGGACAGGGCAATGAAAAACTGTTTTTT
j_gene: TRBJ2-7; abundance: -; v_gene: TRBV5-6; d_gene: -; CDR3aa: CASRVVSSYEQYF; CDR3nt: TGTGCCAGCAGGGTGGTTAGCTCCTACGAGCAGTACTTC
j_gene: TRBJ2-2; abundance: -; v_gene: TRBV10-3; d_gene: TRBD2; CDR3aa: CAIRPAGDSTGELFF; CDR3nt: TGTGCCATCAGGCCAGCGGGAGACAGCACCGGGGAGCTGTTTTTT
j_gene: TRBJ2-1; abundance: few; v_gene: TRBV29-1; d_gene: TRBD2; CDR3aa: CSVEGREGQSSYNEQFF; CDR3nt: TGCAGCGTTGAAGGACGGGAGGGACAAAGCTCCTACAATGAGCAGTTCTTC
j_gene: TRBJ2-5; abundance: -; v_gene: TRBV18; d_gene: -; CDR3aa: CASSPLGGDQETQYF; CDR3nt: TGTGCCAGCTCACCACTAGGAGGGGACCAAGAGACCCAGTACTTC
j_gene: TRBJ2-1; abundance: -; v_gene: TRBV11-2; d_gene: -; CDR3aa: CASSLDRRTMNEQFF; CDR3nt: TGTGCCAGCAGCTTAGATCGTAGGACTATGAATGAGCAGTTCTTC
j_gene: TRBJ2-1; abundance: -; v_gene: TRBV5-4; d_gene: TRBD2; CDR3aa: CASGLAGVNEQFF; CDR3nt: TGTGCCAGCGGGCTAGCGGGAGTAAATGAGCAGTTCTTC
j_gene: TRBJ1-5; abundance: -; v_gene: TRBV19; d_gene: -; CDR3aa: CASSLIQRDQPQHF; CDR3nt: TGTGCCAGTTCTTTGATACAGAGGGATCAGCCCCAGCATTTT